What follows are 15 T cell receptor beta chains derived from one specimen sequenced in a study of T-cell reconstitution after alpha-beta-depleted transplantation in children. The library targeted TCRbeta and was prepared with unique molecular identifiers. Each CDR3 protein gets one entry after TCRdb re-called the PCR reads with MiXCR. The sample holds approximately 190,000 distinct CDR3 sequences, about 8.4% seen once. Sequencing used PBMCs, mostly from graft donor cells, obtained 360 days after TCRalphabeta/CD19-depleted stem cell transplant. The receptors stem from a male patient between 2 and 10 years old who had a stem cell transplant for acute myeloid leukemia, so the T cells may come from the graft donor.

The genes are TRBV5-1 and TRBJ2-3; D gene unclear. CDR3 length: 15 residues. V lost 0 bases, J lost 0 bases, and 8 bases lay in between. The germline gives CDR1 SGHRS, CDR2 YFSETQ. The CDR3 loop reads CASSLGRVSTDTQYF. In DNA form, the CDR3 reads TGCGCCAGCAGCTTGGGAAGGGTGAGCACAGATACGCAGTATTTT.

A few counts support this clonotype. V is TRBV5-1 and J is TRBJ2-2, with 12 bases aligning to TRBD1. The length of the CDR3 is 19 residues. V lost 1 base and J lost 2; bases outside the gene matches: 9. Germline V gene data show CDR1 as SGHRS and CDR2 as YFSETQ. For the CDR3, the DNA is TGCGCCAGCAGCTTGCGGGGGACAGGGGGCAGAAGAAACACCGGGGAGCTGTTTTTT. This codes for CASSLRGTGGRRNTGELFF. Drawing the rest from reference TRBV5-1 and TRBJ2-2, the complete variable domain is KAGVTQTPRYLIKTRGQQVTLSCSPISGHRSVSWYQQTPGQGLQFLFEYFSETQRNKGNFPGRFSGRQFSNSRSEMNVSTLELGDSALYLCASSLRGTGGRRNTGELFFGEGSRLTVL.

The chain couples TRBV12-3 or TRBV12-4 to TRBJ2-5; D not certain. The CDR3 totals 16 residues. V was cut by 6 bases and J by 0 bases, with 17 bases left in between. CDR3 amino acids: CASRPYSGSNQETQYF. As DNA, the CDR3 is TGTGCCAGCAGGCCCTACAGTGGAAGCAACCAAGAGACCCAGTACTTC.

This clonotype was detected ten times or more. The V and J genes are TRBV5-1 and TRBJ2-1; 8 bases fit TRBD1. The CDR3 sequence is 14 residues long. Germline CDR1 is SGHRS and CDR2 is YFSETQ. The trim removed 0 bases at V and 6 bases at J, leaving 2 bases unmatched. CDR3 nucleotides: TGCGCCAGCAGCTTGGGGACAGGGCGCAATGAGCAGTTCTTC. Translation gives CASSLGTGRNEQFF.

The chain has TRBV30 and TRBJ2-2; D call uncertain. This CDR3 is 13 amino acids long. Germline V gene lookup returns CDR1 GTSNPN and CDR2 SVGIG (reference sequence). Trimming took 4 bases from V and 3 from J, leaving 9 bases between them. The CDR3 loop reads CAWTKGYTGELFF. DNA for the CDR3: TGTGCCTGGACCAAAGGATACACCGGGGAGCTGTTTTTT.

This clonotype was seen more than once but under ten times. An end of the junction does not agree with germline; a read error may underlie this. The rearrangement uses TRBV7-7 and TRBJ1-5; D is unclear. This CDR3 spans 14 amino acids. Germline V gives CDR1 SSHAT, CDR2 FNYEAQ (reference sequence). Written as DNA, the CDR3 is TGTGCTAGCAGCTTACCAGGTAGCAATCAGCCCCAGCATTTT. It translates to CASSLPGSNQPQHF.

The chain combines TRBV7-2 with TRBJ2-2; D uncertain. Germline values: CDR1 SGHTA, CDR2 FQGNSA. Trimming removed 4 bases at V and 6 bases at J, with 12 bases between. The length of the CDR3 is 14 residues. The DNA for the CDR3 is TGTGCCAGCAGCTCAAACCCCACGCCCGGGGAGCTGTTTTTT. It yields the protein CASSSNPTPGELFF.

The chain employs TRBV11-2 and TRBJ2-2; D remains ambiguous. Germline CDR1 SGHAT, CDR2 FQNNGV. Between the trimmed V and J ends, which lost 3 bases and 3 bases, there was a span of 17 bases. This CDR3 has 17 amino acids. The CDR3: CASSFGSFGWDTGELFF. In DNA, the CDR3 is TGTGCCAGCAGCTTTGGCAGCTTTGGCTGGGACACCGGGGAGCTGTTTTTT. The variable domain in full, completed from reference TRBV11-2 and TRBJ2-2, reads EAGVAQSPRYKIIEKRQSVAFWCNPISGHATLYWYQQILGQGPKLLIQFQNNGVVDDSQLPKDRFSAERLKGVDSTLKIQPAKLEDSAVYLCASSFGSFGWDTGELFFGEGSRLTVL.

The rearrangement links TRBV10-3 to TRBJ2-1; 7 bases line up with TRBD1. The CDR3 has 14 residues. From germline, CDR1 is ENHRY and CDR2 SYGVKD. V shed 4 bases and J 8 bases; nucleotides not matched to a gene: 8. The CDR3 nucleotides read TGTGCCATCAGTGGGGGACAGCTAGTCCATGAGCAGTTCTTC. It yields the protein CAISGGQLVHEQFF.

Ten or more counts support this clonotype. The CDR3, as DNA: TGCGCCAGCAGTCCGGGAGATAAAGAGACCCAGTACTTC. Residues: CASSPGDKETQYF. The chain carries TRBV4-1 and TRBJ2-5; D perhaps matches TRBD2 (6 bases). Looked up from germline, CDR1 is MGHRA and CDR2 is YSYEKL. The CDR3 is 13 amino acids. With 6 bases removed from V and 3 bases from J, the gap between germline ends came to 11 bases.

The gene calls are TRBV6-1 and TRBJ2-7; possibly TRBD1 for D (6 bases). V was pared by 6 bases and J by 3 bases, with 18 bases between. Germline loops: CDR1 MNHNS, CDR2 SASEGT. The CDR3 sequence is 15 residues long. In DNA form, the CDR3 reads TGTGCCAGCAGGTTTGCCTGGACAGCTAACTACGAGCAGTACGTC. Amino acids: CASRFAWTANYEQYV.

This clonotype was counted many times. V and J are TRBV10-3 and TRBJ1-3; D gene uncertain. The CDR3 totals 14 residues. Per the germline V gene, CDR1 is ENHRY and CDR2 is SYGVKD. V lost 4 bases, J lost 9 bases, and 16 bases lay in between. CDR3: CAISAGPDLGTIYF. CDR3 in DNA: TGTGCCATCAGTGCCGGTCCGGACCTGGGCACCATATATTTT.

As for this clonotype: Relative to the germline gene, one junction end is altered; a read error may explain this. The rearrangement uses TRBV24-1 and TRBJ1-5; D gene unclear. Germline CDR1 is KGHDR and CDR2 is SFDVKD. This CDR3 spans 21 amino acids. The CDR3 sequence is CAASDLRTKAGKNASNQPQHF. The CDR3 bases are TGTGCCGCCAGTGATTTGCGAACAAAGGCGGGGAAGAACGCTAGCAATCAGCCCCAGCATTTT.

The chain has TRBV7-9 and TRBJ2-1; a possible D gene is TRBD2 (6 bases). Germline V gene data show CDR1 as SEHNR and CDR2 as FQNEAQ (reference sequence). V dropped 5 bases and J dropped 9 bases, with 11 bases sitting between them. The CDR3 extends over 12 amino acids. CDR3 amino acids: CASSPAGGEQFF. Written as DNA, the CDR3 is TGTGCCAGCAGCCCAGCCGGGGGTGAGCAGTTCTTC.

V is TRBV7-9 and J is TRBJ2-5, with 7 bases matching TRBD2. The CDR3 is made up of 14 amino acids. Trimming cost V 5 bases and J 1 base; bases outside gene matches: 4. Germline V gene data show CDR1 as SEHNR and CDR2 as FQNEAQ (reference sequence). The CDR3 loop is CASSRLAVQETQYF. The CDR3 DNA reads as TGTGCCAGCAGCCGCCTAGCGGTCCAAGAGACCCAGTACTTC.